The clone carrying this TCR beta chain was found a few times. No antigen is known for it. Amplified TCR beta CDR3 regions derived from RNA transcripts. The primer set for the first-round RT-PCR of the TCR CDR3 was HTBI. Each CDR3 protein is one row after TCRdb ran MiXCR on the multiplex PCR reads. The sample includes 300,000 to 450,000 distinct CDR3 sequences, around 25% of them seen just once. The source of the sample is a study of T cells in Graves' hyperthyroidism and ophthalmopathy. Study results and caveats: Most expanded thyroid clonotypes above 0.001 also appeared in blood. Ophthalmopathy and stable hyperthyroidism were separated by a 13 V-J model.

CDR1 is MNHEY, CDR2 SMNVEV, per germline (reference sequence). The ends were cut back, 3 bases at V and 11 bases at J, with 14 bases in the middle. The CDR3 covers 13 residues. Hyperthyroidism, newly diagnosed and lasting under 2 months, affected patients aged 18 to 65. The source of this sequence is a man in his forties or fifties with Graves' hyperthyroidism. Sequenced: blood. The J gene is TRBJ2-1, the V gene TRBV27; D uncertain. This CDR3 is CASSFSPGTQQFF. The CDR3 coding sequence is TGTGCCAGCAGTTTCTCCCCAGGAACGCAGCAGTTCTTC.